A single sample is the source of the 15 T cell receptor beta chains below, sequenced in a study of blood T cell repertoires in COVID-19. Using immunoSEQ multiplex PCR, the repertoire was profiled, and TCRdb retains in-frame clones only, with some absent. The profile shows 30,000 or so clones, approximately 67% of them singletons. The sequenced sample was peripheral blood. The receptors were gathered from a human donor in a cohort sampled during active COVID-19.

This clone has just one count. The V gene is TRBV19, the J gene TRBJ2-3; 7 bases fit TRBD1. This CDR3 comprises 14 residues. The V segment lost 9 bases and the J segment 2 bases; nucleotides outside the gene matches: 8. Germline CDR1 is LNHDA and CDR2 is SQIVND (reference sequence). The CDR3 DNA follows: TGTGCCAGCAGAACAGGGGTGGACACAGATACGCAGTATTTT. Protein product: CASRTGVDTDTQYF.

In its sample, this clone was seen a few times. CDR3 sequence: CASSPRVAGFEYNEQFF. The CDR3 bases are TGTGCCAGCAGCCCCCGGGTAGCGGGGTTTGAATACAATGAGCAGTTCTTC. The chain employs TRBV9 and TRBJ2-1; TRBD2 matches at 8 bases. Germline values: CDR1 SGDLS, CDR2 YYNGEE. The CDR3 is made up of 17 amino acids. The trim removed 4 bases at V and 4 bases at J, leaving 13 bases unmatched.

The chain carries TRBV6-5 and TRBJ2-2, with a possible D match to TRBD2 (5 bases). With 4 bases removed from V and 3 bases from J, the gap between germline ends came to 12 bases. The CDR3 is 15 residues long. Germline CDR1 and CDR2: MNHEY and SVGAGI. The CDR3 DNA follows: TGTGCCAGCAGTTTCGCCACGAGGGACACCGGGGAGCTGTTTTTT. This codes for CASSFATRDTGELFF.

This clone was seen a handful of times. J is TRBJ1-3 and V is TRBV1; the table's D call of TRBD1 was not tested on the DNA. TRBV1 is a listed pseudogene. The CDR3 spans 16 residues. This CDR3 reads CTSSHKQTYSGNTIYF. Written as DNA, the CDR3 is TGCACCAGCAGCCACAAACAGACCTACTCTGGAAACACCATATATTTT.

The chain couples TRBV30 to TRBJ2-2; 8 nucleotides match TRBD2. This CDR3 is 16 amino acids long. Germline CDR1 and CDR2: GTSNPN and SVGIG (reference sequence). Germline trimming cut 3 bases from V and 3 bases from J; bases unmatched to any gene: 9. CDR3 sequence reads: CAWRSAGGGDTGELFF. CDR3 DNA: TGTGCCTGGAGGTCGGCCGGGGGGGGAGACACCGGGGAGCTGTTTTTT.

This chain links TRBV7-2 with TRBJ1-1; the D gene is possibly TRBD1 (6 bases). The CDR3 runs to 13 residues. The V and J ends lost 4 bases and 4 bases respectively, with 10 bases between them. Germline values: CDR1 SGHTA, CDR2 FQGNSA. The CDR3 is CASSWGTRTEAFF. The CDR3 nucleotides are TGTGCCAGCAGCTGGGGGACACGCACTGAAGCTTTCTTT.

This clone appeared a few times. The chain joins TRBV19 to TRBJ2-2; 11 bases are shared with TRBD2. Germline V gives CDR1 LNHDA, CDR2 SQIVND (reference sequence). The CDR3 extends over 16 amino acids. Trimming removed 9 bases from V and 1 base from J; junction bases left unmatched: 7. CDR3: CASGAGTSGNTGELFF. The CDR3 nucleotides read TGTGCCAGCGGGGCGGGGACTAGCGGGAACACCGGGGAGCTGTTTTTT.

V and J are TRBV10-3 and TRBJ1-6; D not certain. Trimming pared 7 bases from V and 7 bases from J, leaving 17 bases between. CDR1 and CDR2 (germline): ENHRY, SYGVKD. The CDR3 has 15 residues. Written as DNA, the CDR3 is TGTGCCATCAAGGGAGGACCCGGTGGGAATTCACCCCTCCACTTT. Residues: CAIKGGPGGNSPLHF.

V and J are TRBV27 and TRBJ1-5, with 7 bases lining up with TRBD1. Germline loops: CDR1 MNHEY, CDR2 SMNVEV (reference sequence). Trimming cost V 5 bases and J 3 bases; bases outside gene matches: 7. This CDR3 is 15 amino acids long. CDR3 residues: CASSLQGNYNQPQHF. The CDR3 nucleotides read TGTGCCAGCAGTCTACAGGGGAACTACAATCAGCCCCAGCATTTT.

The CDR3 protein is CAPSEGTEAFF. The CDR3 DNA reads TGTGCCCCCTCAGAGGGAACTGAAGCTTTCTTT. The genes are TRBV2 and TRBJ1-1; D is undetermined. V lost 11 bases to trimming and J lost 5 bases, with 12 bases between them. The germline gives CDR1 SNHLY, CDR2 FYNNEI. This CDR3 has 11 residues.

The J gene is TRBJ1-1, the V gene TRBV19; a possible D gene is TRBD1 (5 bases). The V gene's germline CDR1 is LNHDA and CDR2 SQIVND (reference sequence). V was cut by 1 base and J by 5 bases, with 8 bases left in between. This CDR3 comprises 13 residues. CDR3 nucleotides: TGTGCCAGTAGTATAGGGGGGGATACTGAAGCTTTCTTT. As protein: CASSIGGDTEAFF.

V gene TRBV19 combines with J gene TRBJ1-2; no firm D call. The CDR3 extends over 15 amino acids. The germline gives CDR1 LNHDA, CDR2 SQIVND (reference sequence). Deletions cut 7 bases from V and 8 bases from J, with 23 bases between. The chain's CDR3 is CASNGLGLAETGYTF. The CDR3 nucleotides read TGTGCCAGTAATGGCCTCGGACTAGCAGAAACGGGCTACACCTTC. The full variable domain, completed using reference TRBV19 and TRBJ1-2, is DGGITQSPKYLFRKEGQNVTLSCEQNLNHDAMYWYRQDPGQGLRLIYYSQIVNDFQKGDIAEGYSVSREKKESFPLTVTSAQKNPTAFYLCASNGLGLAETGYTFGSGTRLTVV.

Here the CDR3 reads CASSLRIRQGGEKLFF. Written as DNA, the CDR3 is TGTGCCAGCAGCTTGAGGATCAGGCAGGGTGGTGAAAAACTGTTTTTT. The chain recombines TRBV5-8 with TRBJ1-4; D might be TRBD1 (5 bases). The CDR3 spans 16 residues. V lost 1 base to trimming and J lost 7 bases, with 17 bases between them. Germline-derived CDR1 and CDR2 are SGHTS and YDEGEE.

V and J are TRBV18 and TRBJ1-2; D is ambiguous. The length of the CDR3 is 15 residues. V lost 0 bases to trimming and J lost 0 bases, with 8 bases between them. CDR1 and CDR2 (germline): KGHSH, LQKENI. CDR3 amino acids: CASSPPEAANYGYTF. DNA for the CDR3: TGTGCCAGCTCACCACCTGAGGCCGCTAACTATGGCTACACCTTC.

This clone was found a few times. The CDR3 reads CASSLNRQGGETQYF. CDR3 in DNA: TGCGCCAGCAGCTTGAACCGACAGGGGGGAGAGACCCAGTACTTC. The gene calls are TRBV5-1 and TRBJ2-5, with 9 bases fitting TRBD1. Trimming at V came to 1 base and at J to 4 bases, leaving 5 bases not matched to a gene. CDR1 is SGHRS, CDR2 YFSETQ, per germline. The length of the CDR3 is 15 residues.